Presented here are 21 T cell receptor beta chains from one specimen sequenced in a study of shared clonotypes between healthy human individuals. The repertoire was sequenced with immunoSEQ multiplex PCR; TCRdb's copy has only in-frame clones and lacks some. The sample includes some 1,900,000 clones, 85% to 95% of them seen just once. Naive CD8 cells were CD45RO-negative, positively selected for CCR7, excluding terminally differentiated effector memory CD45RA+ cells. The sample comprised naive CD8+ T cells sorted from blood. The receptor source for this set is a man aged 18 to 35 in good health.

This clone is a singleton in its sample. CDR3 coding DNA: TGTGCCAGCAGACCCCTAGCGGACAATGAGCAGTTCTTC. Protein: CASRPLADNEQFF. The chain couples TRBV7-2 to TRBJ2-1, with 7 bases lining up with TRBD2. V lost 6 bases, J lost 5 bases, and 4 bases stayed unmatched. CDR3 length: 13 amino acids. Per germline, CDR1 SGHTA and CDR2 FQGNSA.

This clone was found a few times. This specimen includes other DNA sequences encoding the same CDR3. The chain has TRBV4-1 and TRBJ2-7; D is perhaps TRBD1 (6 bases). The CDR3 totals 14 residues. The V end lost 1 base, the J end lost 0 bases, and 7 bases lay between the germline ends. The germline V gene has CDR1 MGHRA and CDR2 YSYEKL. CDR3 sequence (DNA): TGCGCCAGCAGCCAAGTAGGGGGCTCCTACGAGCAGTACTTC. Encoded protein: CASSQVGGSYEQYF.

The chain is built from TRBV12-5 and TRBJ2-1, with D possibly TRBD2 on 6 matching bases. From germline, CDR1 is LGHNT and CDR2 FRNRAP. The CDR3 is 17 amino acids. V was clipped by 1 base and J by 0 bases, with 13 bases between them. CDR3 loop: CASGLAISGFSYNEQFF. The CDR3 coding sequence is TGTGCTAGTGGTTTGGCCATCAGCGGGTTCTCCTACAATGAGCAGTTCTTC.

This chain uses TRBV27 with TRBJ2-5; no reliable D call. CDR1 is MNHEY and CDR2 is SMNVEV in the germline V gene (reference sequence). Deletions cut 5 bases from V and 0 bases from J, with 10 bases between. This CDR3 contains 14 residues. In DNA, the CDR3 is TGTGCCAGCAGTCCCATAGACCACCAAGAGACCCAGTACTTC. Protein: CASSPIDHQETQYF.

The rearrangement uses TRBV7-2 and TRBJ2-1, with D possibly called TRBD1 or TRBD2 (5 bases each). Trimming left V 5 bases short and J 4 bases short, with 9 bases between. Germline values: CDR1 SGHTA, CDR2 FQGNSA. The CDR3 runs 13 residues. The CDR3 spells CASSRDLYNEQFF. CDR3 nucleotide sequence: TGTGCCAGCAGCCGGGACCTATACAATGAGCAGTTCTTC. Supplemented by reference TRBV7-2 and TRBJ2-1, the full variable domain reads GAGVSQSPSNKVTEKGKDVELRCDPISGHTALYWYRQSLGQGLEFLIYFQGNSAPDKSGLPSDRFSAERTGGSVSTLTIQRTQQEDSAVYLCASSRDLYNEQFFGPGTRLTVL.

This clone appeared once. The V gene is TRBV19, the J gene TRBJ2-1; no definite D call. V lost 7 bases to trimming and J lost 8 bases, with 9 bases between them. The CDR3 extends over 11 amino acids. Germline V gene sequence: CDR1 LNHDA, CDR2 SQIVND (reference sequence). The CDR3, as DNA: TGTGCCAGTACTAAAGGCCATGAGCAGTTCTTC. This codes for CASTKGHEQFF.

The CDR3 nucleotides are TGTGCCAGCTCACCAGTCGGCGGGAACACCGGGGAGCTGTTTTTT. Amino acids: CASSPVGGNTGELFF. V and J are TRBV18 and TRBJ2-2; D not certain. There are 15 residues in the CDR3. Germline V gene lookup returns CDR1 KGHSH and CDR2 LQKENI. The V end lost 2 bases, the J end lost 1 base, and 8 bases lay between the germline ends.

The chain joins TRBV5-1 to TRBJ2-1, with 10 bases lining up with TRBD2. This CDR3 spans 16 amino acids. J lost 7 bases, V lost 0 bases, and 7 bases had no gene match. Germline V gene data show CDR1 as SGHRS and CDR2 as YFSETQ. The chain's CDR3 is CASSLGGLAVSNEQFF. Written as DNA, the CDR3 is TGCGCCAGCAGCTTGGGTGGACTAGCGGTATCTAATGAGCAGTTCTTC. Drawing the rest from reference TRBV5-1 and TRBJ2-1, the complete variable domain is KAGVTQTPRYLIKTRGQQVTLSCSPISGHRSVSWYQQTPGQGLQFLFEYFSETQRNKGNFPGRFSGRQFSNSRSEMNVSTLELGDSALYLCASSLGGLAVSNEQFFGPGTRLTVL.

The V gene is TRBV4-1, the J gene TRBJ2-1; D is ambiguous. V was clipped by 4 bases and J by 4 bases, with 14 bases between them. The CDR3 length is 15 residues. Looked up from germline, CDR1 is MGHRA and CDR2 is YSYEKL. The CDR3 reads CASSPPKVAYNEQFF. The CDR3, as DNA: TGCGCCAGCAGCCCCCCCAAAGTTGCATACAATGAGCAGTTCTTC.

This clone was detected only once. The CDR3, as DNA: TGCGCCAGCAGTGAGACAGGGCGAAATGAGCAGTTCTTC. Its protein is CASSETGRNEQFF. The chain is built from TRBV10-2 and TRBJ2-1; D is perhaps TRBD1 (6 bases). This CDR3 contains 13 residues. Deletions cut 2 bases from V and 7 bases from J, with 9 bases between. The V gene's germline CDR1 is WSHSY and CDR2 SAAADI.

This clone was seen only once. The gene calls are TRBV5-6 and TRBJ1-2; possible D gene TRBD1, 6 bases. Trimming pared 0 bases from V and 10 bases from J, leaving 13 bases between. Germline CDR1 is SGHDT and CDR2 is YYEEEE. CDR3 length: 13 amino acids. The CDR3, as DNA: TGTGCCAGCAGCTTGGGGGCAGGGGCAGACTACACCTTC. This encodes CASSLGAGADYTF.

The rearrangement uses TRBV6-5 and TRBJ2-6, with D perhaps TRBD1 (5 bases). V was trimmed by 3 bases and J by 15 bases, leaving 9 bases between them. The CDR3 covers 11 residues. Germline loops: CDR1 MNHEY, CDR2 SVGAGI. CDR3 nucleotides: TGTGCCAGCAGTTATGGGGCAGACCTGACTTTC. It codes for CASSYGADLTF.

V gene TRBV4-1 combines with J gene TRBJ2-1, with 8 bases fitting TRBD2. V shed 0 bases, J shed 7 bases, and the junction held 5 bases outside the gene matches. The CDR3 has 15 amino acids. Germline V gives CDR1 MGHRA, CDR2 YSYEKL. The CDR3 DNA sequence: TGCGCCAGCAGCCAAGACCATACTAGCGGTAATGAGCAGTTCTTC. This sequence encodes CASSQDHTSGNEQFF.

J is TRBJ1-3 and V is TRBV5-1, with TRBD1 identical over 9 bases. The CDR3 has 19 amino acids. After removal of 1 base from V and 2 bases from J, the junction contained 13 bases not matched to a gene. Germline V gene lookup returns CDR1 SGHRS and CDR2 YFSETQ. For the CDR3, the DNA is TGCGCCAGCAGCTTGTGGGACAGGGCCCCCGGGGTGACTGGAAACACCATATATTTT. Amino acid sequence: CASSLWDRAPGVTGNTIYF.

The rearrangement uses TRBV27 and TRBJ2-7, with D perhaps given as TRBD1 or TRBD2 (5 bases each). The CDR3 contains 14 residues. The V and J ends lost 6 bases and 5 bases respectively, with 17 bases between them. Per germline, CDR1 MNHEY and CDR2 SMNVEV (reference sequence). The CDR3 is CASRPRDRFDEQYF. CDR3 DNA sequence: TGTGCCAGCAGGCCCCGGGACCGATTCGACGAGCAGTACTTC.

The gene calls are TRBV7-3 and TRBJ1-1; D is undetermined. CDR1 is SGHTA and CDR2 is FQGTGA in the germline V gene. V was clipped by 5 bases and J by 4 bases, with 11 bases between them. This CDR3 contains 13 residues. The CDR3 protein is CASSAVGVTEAFF. The CDR3 DNA follows: TGTGCCAGCAGCGCGGTTGGGGTCACTGAAGCTTTCTTT.

The chain couples TRBV6-5 to TRBJ2-1, with TRBD2 as a possible D gene (5 bases). Germline assignment: CDR1 MNHEY and CDR2 SVGAGI. This CDR3 is built from 14 residues. V lost 7 bases and J 7 bases, leaving 17 bases between the germline ends. The CDR3 spells CASTTDLGGNEQFF. CDR3 DNA sequence: TGTGCCAGCACCACTGATCTTGGAGGTAATGAGCAGTTCTTC.

The chain joins TRBV11-2 to TRBJ2-7, with 8 bases lining up with TRBD2. CDR3 size: 14 residues. Per the germline V gene, CDR1 is SGHAT and CDR2 is FQNNGV. Trimming removed 3 bases from V and 4 bases from J; junction bases left unmatched: 5. CDR3 DNA: TGTGCCAGCAGCTTGGATAGCGGGGATTACGAGCAGTACTTC. Residues: CASSLDSGDYEQYF.

The J gene is TRBJ2-5, the V gene TRBV7-3, with 11 bases matching TRBD2. Germline V gives CDR1 SGHTA, CDR2 FQGTGA. This CDR3 spans 17 amino acids. V trimming: 2 bases; J trimming: 5 bases; junction bases outside the gene matches: 10. The CDR3 DNA follows: TGTGCCAGCAGCTTAGCGGTTAGACTAGCGGGGAGGGAGACCCAGTACTTC. Amino acids: CASSLAVRLAGRETQYF.

The genes are TRBV6-1 and TRBJ2-2; TRBD2 matches at 7 bases. This CDR3 is built from 16 residues. The V segment lost 1 base and the J segment 4 bases; nucleotides outside the gene matches: 6. From germline, CDR1 is MNHNS and CDR2 SASEGT. The CDR3 loop is CASSEEGTGGTGELFF. The CDR3 coding sequence is TGTGCCAGCAGTGAAGAGGGGACGGGGGGCACCGGGGAGCTGTTTTTT.

V is TRBV15 and J is TRBJ2-5; either TRBD1 or TRBD2 may fit D (6 bases each). Germline CDR1 reads LNHNV; CDR2 reads YYDKDF (reference sequence). V was shortened by 7 bases and J by 5 bases, with 14 bases between the two germline ends. The CDR3 is 13 residues long. The CDR3 DNA reads as TGTGCCACCACCTCGGGGGCGCAGGAGACCCAGTACTTC. Protein sequence: CATTSGAQETQYF. The full variable domain, with the rest looked up from reference TRBV15 and TRBJ2-5, is DAMVIQNPRYQVTQFGKPVTLSCSQTLNHNVMYWYQQKSSQAPKLLFHYYDKDFNNEADTPDNFQSRRPNTSFCFLDIRSPGLGDTAMYLCATTSGAQETQYFGPGTRLLVL.